Below, one T cell receptor beta chain is given with its context. Its target is unknown. This record belongs to a study of T-cell reconstitution after alpha-beta-depleted transplantation in children. Preparation of the TCRbeta library involved a method that used unique molecular identifiers. In TCRdb, the PCR reads were re-called with MiXCR into one record per CDR3 protein. Of some 550,000 distinct CDR3 sequences in the sample, roughly 24% are singletons; the top ten hold about 14%. Study-wide findings and caveats: At around two months after transplant, the alpha-beta T cells were reportedly derived from several hundred expanded clones that came from non-depleted graft cells. Some patients' high day-60 TCRbeta diversity was attributed to recipient cells surviving conditioning.

There are 14 residues in the CDR3. CDR1 is DFQATT and CDR2 is SNEGSKA in the germline V gene (reference sequence). The ends were cut back, 5 bases at V and 0 bases at J, with 11 bases in the middle. The chain recombines TRBV20-1 with TRBJ1-3, with D possibly matching TRBD1 (5 bases). Material: PBMCs, mostly from graft donor cells, obtained 360 days after TCRalphabeta/CD19-depleted stem cell transplant. The sequence was obtained from a boy in the first two years of life who had a stem cell transplant for acute myeloid leukemia, so the T cells may come from the graft donor. The CDR3 region is CSAPSGGSGNTIYF. For the CDR3, the DNA is TGCAGTGCTCCCAGTGGGGGCTCTGGAAACACCATATATTTT.